This section outlines one TCR beta chain sequence together with its context. Its antigen is unidentified. The sample comes from a study of Ad26.COV2.S vaccination and SARS-CoV-2 variants. As for the study in general: Participants got Ad26.COV2.S intramuscularly, once or twice 56 days apart. Study-wide results and caveats: Spike-specific TCR breadth in vaccine recipients exceeded that seen in placebo recipients. Analyses that measured TCR breadth and depth may have underestimated total T cell responses.

Specified treatment: roughly 18 received Ad26.COV2.S at low or high dose, single or two shots; several received placebo; per-sample allocation not given. The samples were gathered on day 63 after the first injection of vaccine or placebo. SARS-CoV-2 spike from the Wuhan strain was encoded by the vaccine, an Ad26 vector. The protocol was immunoSEQ multiplex PCR, while the TCRdb copy is restricted to in-frame clones and leaves out a portion. The data contain hundreds of thousands of clones, roughly nine tenths of them singletons. The CDR3 consists of 13 residues. The junction had 2 bases not matched to a gene; V was cut back by 5 bases and J by 3 bases.

This clonotype was sampled from a person aged 18 to 65 who received the Ad26.COV2.S COVID-19 vaccine or a placebo. J is TRBJ2-3 and V is TRBV12-3 or TRBV12-4; 7 bases fit TRBD1. The source material was peripheral blood, sampled in a trial of Ad26.COV2.S vaccine versus placebo. The CDR3: CASSLGQTDTQYF. CDR3 DNA sequence: TGTGCCAGCAGTCTGGGACAGACAGATACGCAGTATTTT.